Listed here is a single T cell receptor (beta chain). The antigen is not known. The V and J ends lost 3 bases and 5 bases respectively, with 10 bases between them. The CDR3 length is 14 residues. CDR1 is MGHDK, CDR2 SYGVNS, per germline. This sample stems from a study of beta chain features in type 1 diabetes. Study-level results: The analysis here could not establish whether HLA type shapes TCRB rearrangement. Among patients, naive, central memory and Treg TCRB repertoires appeared more similar than among healthy donors. A cDNA-based sequencing approach could over-represent cells with high TCR expression. PCR might preferentially amplify shorter templates, equally in patients and controls.

Reverse transcription of all isolated RNA meant that expressed TCRB transcripts were sequenced. Measured with immunoSEQ multiplex PCR; TCRdb has only the in-frame clones, and not every one. The sample has under 450,000 clones; 11% to 15% are singletons. Source material: naive CD4+ T cells from blood. The V and J genes are TRBV25-1 and TRBJ2-2; D is uncertain. The receptor's source is a man younger than 40 in good health. CDR3 in DNA: TGTGCCAGCAGTGACCTGATGGTGACCGGGGAGCTGTTTTTT. Its translation is CASSDLMVTGELFF.